The clone carrying this T cell receptor beta chain was picked up a small number of times. Its antigen is undetermined. These data come from a study of T cells in Graves' hyperthyroidism and ophthalmopathy. General observations from the study: Separating ophthalmopathy from stable hyperthyroidism was achieved by a 13 V-J model.

Amplification yielded TCR beta CDR3 regions, with RNA transcripts as the source. TCR CDR3 underwent first-round RT-PCR with the HTBI primer set. TCRdb re-called the multiplex PCR reads with MiXCR, one entry per CDR3 protein. The sample has nearly 600,000 distinct CDR3 sequences, about 15% seen once. This receptor was identified in a woman aged 30 to 39 with Graves' hyperthyroidism that later progressed to Graves' ophthalmopathy. The sample consisted of blood.

CDR3 DNA sequence: TGTGCCAGCAGGACTAGCGGGAGGGGCACAGATACGCAGTATTTT. Translating it yields CASRTSGRGTDTQYF. The V gene is TRBV6-2 or TRBV6-3, the J gene TRBJ2-3; TRBD2 matches 14 bases. CDR1 is MNHEY and CDR2 is SVGEGT in the germline V gene. This CDR3 region has 15 residues. Trimming took 6 bases from V and 1 from J; bases not matched to a gene: 0.